Below, 9 T cell receptor beta chains from the same sample are listed, as sequenced in a study of cytomegalovirus exposure and HLA in healthy donors (dated by TCRdb to 2016 to 2017). The library was obtained by the immunoSEQ multiplex PCR assay. For the multiplex PCR, a mixture combining 60 forward primers for TCR Vbeta segments and 13 reverse primers for TCR Jbeta segments was used. TCRdb retrieved this table from immuneACCESS and kept in-frame rearrangements only. Not all clones are present; in checked studies, unresolved V genes account for under half, and no reason is known for the remainder. This sample holds around 87,000 clones; roughly 80% were observed only once. The ten biggest clones cover 0.95% to 1.5% of the sample. Material for sequencing was PBMCs. These receptors all come from a girl aged 2 to 10 in good health and CMV-seropositive.

V usage is TRBV4-2 and J usage is TRBJ2-2; TRBD1 matches 9 bases. The CDR3 is made up of 15 amino acids. The V gene end was trimmed by 4 bases and the J gene end by 4 bases; junction bases not matched to a gene: 4. Looked up from germline, CDR1 is LGHNA and CDR2 is YNFKEQ. The CDR3, as DNA: TGTGCCAGCAGCCCCGACAGGGGGATCACCGGGGAGCTGTTTTTT. Its translation is CASSPDRGITGELFF.

This clone came up a few times. The chain links TRBV6-6 to TRBJ2-1; 9 bases are shared with TRBD1. The CDR3 contains 16 residues. Germline CDR1 and CDR2: MNHNY and SVGAGI (reference sequence). Trimming at V came to 2 bases and at J to 9 bases, leaving 11 bases not matched to a gene. The CDR3 coding sequence is TGTGCCAGCAGTTACGGGGGGACAGGGACGAACACTGAGCAGTTCTTC. This codes for CASSYGGTGTNTEQFF.

The gene calls are TRBV5-1 and TRBJ2-1; 9 bases match TRBD1. The V gene's germline CDR1 is SGHRS and CDR2 YFSETQ. This CDR3 has 13 residues. The V and J ends lost 4 bases and 7 bases, in that order; junction bases with no gene match: 3. The DNA of the CDR3 is TGCGCCAGCAGCACCGGACAGGGGAATGAGCAGTTCTTC. Translation: CASSTGQGNEQFF.

J is TRBJ2-7 and V is TRBV5-1, with 9 bases lining up with TRBD1. The V gene end was trimmed by 1 base and the J gene end by 0 bases; junction bases not matched to a gene: 2. This CDR3 region has 15 residues. Germline V gene sequence: CDR1 SGHRS, CDR2 YFSETQ. The CDR3 DNA is TGCGCCAGCAGCTTGCAGGGACAGGGCTCCTACGAGCAGTACTTC. As protein: CASSLQGQGSYEQYF.

The chain employs TRBV5-6 and TRBJ1-5, with D perhaps TRBD1 (6 bases). The CDR3 is made up of 15 amino acids. Germline-derived CDR1 and CDR2 are SGHDT and YYEEEE. V dropped 0 bases and J dropped 6 bases, with 13 bases sitting between them. CDR3 DNA: TGTGCCAGCAGCTTGGCTGGGGGCGTCGGTCAGCCCCAGCATTTT. It specifies CASSLAGGVGQPQHF.

The table lists this clone with a count of one. The chain recombines TRBV11-2 with TRBJ1-4; D is perhaps TRBD1 (5 bases). Trimming took off 4 bases at V and 8 bases at J, with 14 bases between the two ends. This CDR3 contains 14 residues. CDR1 SGHAT and CDR2 FQNNGV come from the germline V gene. CDR3 amino acids: CASSSTAPKEKLFF. Written as DNA, the CDR3 is TGTGCCAGCAGCTCGACAGCCCCAAAGGAAAAACTGTTTTTT.

V usage is TRBV7-3 and J usage is TRBJ1-1; D call uncertain. The V gene's germline CDR1 is SGHTA and CDR2 FQGTGA. V was cut by 6 bases and J by 4 bases, with 9 bases left in between. The CDR3 consists of 12 residues. The CDR3: CASRGEGTEAFF. In nucleotides, the CDR3 is TGTGCCAGCAGGGGAGAGGGCACTGAAGCTTTCTTT.

The chain uses TRBV27 and TRBJ2-3; D is possibly TRBD1 (6 bases). Germline V gene sequence: CDR1 MNHEY, CDR2 SMNVEV (reference sequence). Deletions cut 3 bases from V and 4 bases from J, with 14 bases between. This CDR3 is built from 15 residues. CDR3 in amino acids: CASSLKGVLPDTQYF. The CDR3 DNA sequence: TGTGCCAGCAGTTTGAAGGGGGTGTTACCAGATACGCAGTATTTT.

This chain connects TRBV5-6 to TRBJ1-5; 7 bases line up with TRBD1. The CDR3 length is 12 residues. V trimming: 4 bases; J trimming: 5 bases; junction bases outside the gene matches: 0. CDR1 and CDR2 (germline): SGHDT, YYEEEE. CDR3 coding DNA: TGTGCCAGCAGCCAGGGGGATCAGCCCCAGCATTTT. Its protein is CASSQGDQPQHF.